The 4 T cell receptor beta chains below come from one sample, sequenced in a study of blood T cells in healthy people across ages. Primers used in a second PCR of roughly 6 to 11 cycles were a sample-barcoded 5' primer and a J-beta primer mix. TCRdb reanalysed the 5' RACE reads using MiXCR and keeps one entry per CDR3 protein. The table includes over 600,000 distinct CDR3 sequences, 46% detected once. Sequenced: blood. The receptors come from a man aged 80 or over in good health.

This clonotype was seen a handful of times. This chain links TRBV29-1 with TRBJ2-3, with a weak D call TRBD1 (6 bases). Trimming cost V 0 bases and J 2 bases, with 12 bases left between them. The CDR3 is 15 amino acids. Germline V gives CDR1 SQVTM, CDR2 ANQGSEA. The CDR3 region is CSVEELTGHTDTQYF. The CDR3, as DNA: TGCAGCGTTGAAGAATTAACAGGGCACACAGATACGCAGTATTTT.

The gene calls are TRBV6-5 and TRBJ2-7; D is possibly TRBD1 (5 bases). The CDR3 is 12 amino acids. Germline V gene data show CDR1 as MNHEY and CDR2 as SVGAGI. The V and J ends lost 8 bases and 4 bases respectively, with 12 bases between them. CDR3 in DNA: TGTGCCAGCGGGGCTAGAATATACGAGCAGTACTTC. Its translation: CASGARIYEQYF.

This sequence joins TRBV28 and TRBJ2-7; 7 nucleotides agree with TRBD1. After removal of 3 bases from V and 6 bases from J, the junction contained 17 bases not matched to a gene. The CDR3 runs to 17 residues. Per germline, CDR1 MDHEN and CDR2 SYDVKM. CDR3 sequence: CASSFFISDRDSGEQYF. The CDR3 region has the DNA TGTGCCAGCAGTTTTTTTATCTCCGACAGGGACAGTGGCGAGCAGTACTTC.

The chain recombines TRBV24-1 with TRBJ2-5; D unresolved. The length of the CDR3 is 14 residues. Trimming took off 0 bases at V and 2 bases at J, with 6 bases between the two ends. Germline V gene lookup returns CDR1 KGHDR and CDR2 SFDVKD. In DNA form, the CDR3 reads TGTGCCACCAGTGATTTGCGGCGGCAAGAGACCCAGTACTTC. It is translated as CATSDLRRQETQYF.